The 27 T cell receptor beta chains below all came from one sample that was sequenced in a study of technical replicates of blood from a few donors. Clones were read by immunoSEQ multiplex PCR, and TCRdb kept only the in-frame ones, dropping some. The sample lists 13,000 or so clones, approximately 86% occurring once. The sample was PBMCs. Receptor source: a human donor in good health.

The rearrangement joins TRBV7-9 to TRBJ1-5; possible D gene TRBD1, 6 bases. Germline CDR1 SEHNR, CDR2 FQNEAQ (reference sequence). Between the trimmed V and J ends, which lost 1 base and 4 bases, there was a span of 17 bases. This CDR3 has 17 residues. The CDR3 region has the DNA TGTGCCAGCAGCTTAGGTCCCATCGGGACACGAAATCAGCCCCAGCATTTT. It translates to CASSLGPIGTRNQPQHF. Full variable domain (rest looked up from reference TRBV7-9 and TRBJ1-5): DTGVSQNPRHKITKRGQNVTFRCDPISEHNRLYWYRQTLGQGPEFLTYFQNEAQLEKSRLLSDRFSAERPKGSFSTLEIQRTEQGDSAMYLCASSLGPIGTRNQPQHFGDGTRLSIL.

This clone came up a few times. V gene TRBV7-9 combines with J gene TRBJ2-4; no definite D call. The germline V gene has CDR1 SEHNR and CDR2 FQNEAQ (reference sequence). V was pared by 1 base and J by 1 base, with 20 bases between. The CDR3 sequence is 19 residues long. The CDR3 sequence is CASSLVNGPTVNAKNIQYF. CDR3 sequence (DNA): TGTGCCAGCAGCTTAGTCAACGGCCCAACAGTGAACGCCAAAAACATTCAGTACTTC.

V usage is TRBV27 and J usage is TRBJ2-7; the D is unclear. Germline CDR1 MNHEY, CDR2 SMNVEV (reference sequence). The V gene lost 6 bases and the J gene lost 5 bases, with 14 bases spanning the gap. The CDR3 has 13 residues. CDR3: CASRLAGRHEQYF. In nucleotides, the CDR3 is TGTGCCAGCAGGTTAGCCGGCAGGCACGAGCAGTACTTC.

The V call is TRBV15, the J call TRBJ1-2; weak D call: TRBD1 (6 bases). Trimming pared 5 bases from V and 0 bases from J, leaving 13 bases between. Germline CDR1 reads LNHNV; CDR2 reads YYDKDF (reference sequence). The CDR3 contains 15 residues. CDR3 DNA sequence: TGTGCCACCAGCCCCGGGGGGGCAACTAACTATGGCTACACCTTC. Protein: CATSPGGATNYGYTF. The full variable domain, completed using reference TRBV15 and TRBJ1-2, is DAMVIQNPRYQVTQFGKPVTLSCSQTLNHNVMYWYQQKSSQAPKLLFHYYDKDFNNEADTPDNFQSRRPNTSFCFLDIRSPGLGDTAMYLCATSPGGATNYGYTFGSGTRLTVV.

The V and J genes are TRBV7-3 and TRBJ2-2; TRBD1 aligns across 9 bases. V shed 5 bases, J shed 3 bases, and the junction held 7 bases outside the gene matches. The CDR3 contains 16 residues. Per germline, CDR1 SGHTA and CDR2 FQGTGA. The CDR3 is CASSAHRGLDTGELFF. DNA of the CDR3: TGTGCCAGCAGCGCCCACAGGGGGCTGGACACCGGGGAGCTGTTTTTT.

The rearrangement uses TRBV2 and TRBJ2-3, with 15 nucleotides matching TRBD2. The ends lost 6 bases at V and 4 bases at J; junction bases unmatched: 8. Germline CDR1 is SNHLY and CDR2 is FYNNEI. The CDR3 loop spans 17 amino acids. The CDR3 region is CASRGTSGGLIADTQYF. The CDR3 nucleotides read TGTGCCAGCAGGGGGACTAGCGGGGGGCTGATTGCAGATACGCAGTATTTT.

The chain is built from TRBV7-8 and TRBJ2-3; possibly TRBD1 for D (6 bases). Germline V gene lookup returns CDR1 SGHVS and CDR2 FQNEAQ. Trimming left V 2 bases short and J 4 bases short, with 10 bases between. The CDR3 consists of 14 residues. Written as DNA, the CDR3 is TGTGCCAGCAGCTTATCAGGGGAAGCAGATACGCAGTATTTT. This translates into CASSLSGEADTQYF.

This chain links TRBV6-4 with TRBJ2-3; 10 bases fit TRBD1. V lost 2 bases and J lost 4; bases outside the gene matches: 0. The V gene's germline CDR1 is MRHNA and CDR2 SNTAGT. The CDR3 contains 14 residues. CDR3 DNA sequence: TGTGCCAGCAGTGACGGACAGGGGGCAGATACGCAGTATTTT. Its translation: CASSDGQGADTQYF.

The V gene is TRBV6-5, the J gene TRBJ2-1; no firm D call. In germline, CDR1 is MNHEY, CDR2 SVGAGI. Trimming took 5 bases from V and 9 from J, leaving 11 bases between them. The CDR3 runs to 12 residues. Here the CDR3 reads CASSRVSGEQFF. In DNA form, the CDR3 reads TGTGCCAGCAGTCGAGTCTCTGGTGAGCAGTTCTTC.

The rearrangement uses TRBV6-5 and TRBJ1-3; no firm D call. The V gene's germline CDR1 is MNHEY and CDR2 SVGAGI. CDR3 size: 13 residues. Trimming removed 0 bases at V and 7 bases at J, with 7 bases between. This CDR3 is CASSYSRWNTIYF. CDR3 nucleotide sequence: TGTGCCAGCAGTTACTCCCGGTGGAACACCATATATTTT.

J is TRBJ2-3 and V is TRBV2, with TRBD2 identical over 7 bases. With V trimmed by 6 bases and J by 0 bases, 6 bases remained unmatched. There are 15 residues in the CDR3. Germline V gene lookup returns CDR1 SNHLY and CDR2 FYNNEI. CDR3 DNA sequence: TGTGCCAGCAGGATACTAGCGCAAAGCACAGATACGCAGTATTTT. Residues: CASRILAQSTDTQYF.

The rearrangement uses TRBV11-2 and TRBJ2-7, with 7 positions matching TRBD1. The J segment lost 3 bases and the V segment lost 1 base, leaving 6 bases of the junction unmatched. Germline assignment: CDR1 SGHAT and CDR2 FQNNGV. CDR3 size: 15 residues. Written as DNA, the CDR3 is TGTGCCAGCAGCTTAGGGACAGGTTACGTCTACGAGCAGTACTTC. Protein: CASSLGTGYVYEQYF.

V is TRBV18 and J is TRBJ2-7; TRBD1 is a possible D gene (5 bases). The V end lost 8 bases, the J end lost 5 bases, and 13 bases lay between the germline ends. CDR1 and CDR2 from the germline V gene are KGHSH and LQKENI. The CDR3 runs to 12 residues. The CDR3 spells CASPPDKDEQYF. The CDR3 nucleotides are TGTGCCAGCCCCCCGGACAAAGACGAGCAGTACTTC.

This rearrangement joins TRBV6-1 to TRBJ1-4; D is uncertain. The CDR3 runs to 14 residues. Looked up from germline, CDR1 is MNHNS and CDR2 is SASEGT. The ends were cut back, 4 bases at V and 2 bases at J, with 8 bases in the middle. CDR3 bases: TGTGCCAGCAGTGCGGGATACACTAATGAAAAACTGTTTTTT. Amino acid sequence: CASSAGYTNEKLFF.

Concerning this clone itself: Mismatch with germline at one junction end may stem from a read error. The rearrangement links TRBV7-8 to TRBJ2-5, with TRBD1 as a possible D gene (6 bases). The length of the CDR3 is 12 residues. Germline assignment: CDR1 SGHVS and CDR2 FQNEAQ. The CDR3 here is CASSFGTPPRNF. CDR3 coding DNA: TGTGCCAGCAGCTTCGGGACACCGCCTAGGAACTTC.

The chain combines TRBV6-5 with TRBJ2-5; a weak D match, TRBD2 (6 bases). The CDR3 contains 14 residues. Trimming pared 5 bases from V and 1 base from J, leaving 11 bases between. In germline, CDR1 is MNHEY, CDR2 SVGAGI. In DNA, the CDR3 is TGTGCCAGCAGTCAAGGAGGGCCCCAAGAGACCCAGTACTTC. Translated: CASSQGGPQETQYF.

J is TRBJ1-1 and V is TRBV5-1; TRBD1 agrees at 8 bases. Germline CDR1 and CDR2: SGHRS and YFSETQ. V lost 3 bases and J lost 1; bases outside the gene matches: 5. This CDR3 contains 15 residues. The DNA for the CDR3 is TGCGCCAGCAGCTGGTCCGGACAGGGGAACACTGAAGCTTTCTTT. It is translated as CASSWSGQGNTEAFF.

Note on this clone: A junction boundary mismatches the germline segment, possibly from a read error. The chain links TRBV5-1 to TRBJ2-1; D remains ambiguous. The CDR3 sequence is 12 residues long. Germline V gene sequence: CDR1 SGHRS, CDR2 YFSETQ. CDR3 residues: CASSFSDNEQFF. DNA of the CDR3: TGCGCCAGCAGCTTCTCCGACAATGAGCAGTTCTTC.

The gene calls are TRBV6-1 and TRBJ2-3; TRBD1 matches 8 bases. Germline V gene lookup returns CDR1 MNHNS and CDR2 SASEGT. The CDR3 is made up of 15 amino acids. J was trimmed by 2 bases and V by 0 bases; bases with no gene match: 1. The CDR3 region has the DNA TGTGCCAGCAGTGAAGCGGACAGGGCCACAGATACGCAGTATTTT. It encodes CASSEADRATDTQYF.

The chain joins TRBV7-9 to TRBJ2-2, with D perhaps matching TRBD1 (6 bases). Per germline, CDR1 SEHNR and CDR2 FQNEAQ (reference sequence). V was cut by 5 bases and J by 6 bases, with 13 bases left in between. The CDR3 extends over 14 amino acids. The CDR3 spells CASSPLSGAGELFF. The CDR3 DNA reads TGTGCCAGCAGCCCGCTCTCAGGGGCCGGGGAGCTGTTTTTT.

The rearrangement links TRBV18 to TRBJ1-2, with D uncertain. V was pared by 3 bases and J by 5 bases, with 10 bases between. Germline CDR1 KGHSH, CDR2 LQKENI. The length of the CDR3 is 13 residues. CDR3 sequence reads: CASSPRGIYGYTF. CDR3 bases: TGTGCCAGCTCACCTCGGGGAATATATGGCTACACCTTC.

This chain connects TRBV4-1 to TRBJ1-4; D is undetermined. In germline, CDR1 is MGHRA, CDR2 YSYEKL. Trimming shortened V by 0 bases and J by 2 bases, and 16 bases separated the two germline ends. The CDR3 is 18 residues long. The CDR3 coding sequence is TGCGCCAGCAGCCAAGATCGCGGCAACGCCGGGACTAATGAAAAACTGTTTTTT. Residues: CASSQDRGNAGTNEKLFF.

This clone was seen only once. This chain links TRBV28 with TRBJ2-2, with TRBD2 matching 12 bases. V gave up 5 bases and J gave up 8 bases; unmatched junction bases: 9. Germline lookup yields CDR1 MDHEN and CDR2 SYDVKM. The CDR3 runs 16 residues. Here the CDR3 DNA reads TGTGCCAGCAGTCCCCCGGGACTAGCGGGCCGAGGGGAGCTGTTTTTT. Translation gives CASSPPGLAGRGELFF.

The chain recombines TRBV28 with TRBJ1-5, with 8 nucleotides matching TRBD1. Trimming cost V 4 bases and J 6 bases; bases outside gene matches: 5. The CDR3 loop spans 14 amino acids. Germline assignment: CDR1 MDHEN and CDR2 SYDVKM. CDR3 bases: TGTGCCAGCAGTTCGGGACAGGTCGGTCAGCCCCAGCATTTT. The encoded protein is CASSSGQVGQPQHF.

The rearrangement uses TRBV7-8 and TRBJ2-7; D is uncertain. Germline V gene lookup returns CDR1 SGHVS and CDR2 FQNEAQ. Trimming stripped 5 bases from V and 2 bases from J, with 22 bases between. The CDR3 is 17 residues long. This CDR3 reads CASSPLPVGPTTYEQYF. In nucleotides, the CDR3 is TGTGCCAGCAGCCCCCTGCCCGTGGGTCCTACTACCTACGAGCAGTACTTC.

This chain uses TRBV6-5 with TRBJ1-1; no reliable D call. CDR3 length: 15 residues. Germline V gene sequence: CDR1 MNHEY, CDR2 SVGAGI. The ends were cut back, 6 bases at V and 3 bases at J, with 17 bases in the middle. CDR3 DNA: TGTGCCAGCAGACGACGGGAGATAGCCCACACTGAAGCTTTCTTT. This translates into CASRRREIAHTEAFF.

The rearrangement uses TRBV23-1 and TRBJ2-1; tentative D call: TRBD1 (5 bases). TRBV23-1 qualifies as an ORF whose function is uncertain. The CDR3 contains 13 residues. Trimming pared 5 bases from V and 8 bases from J, leaving 13 bases between. CDR3 DNA: TGCGCCAGCAGTAATCAGGGATGTGATGAGCAGTTCTTC. Its translation: CASSNQGCDEQFF.